This T cell receptor beta chain was recorded in a study of cytomegalovirus exposure and HLA in healthy donors. At the level of the study: The same platform was used for the roughly 120 validation repertoires and the roughly 730 first-cohort repertoires, a later analysis reported. Notes on the study in general: The authors listed some 150 TCR beta chains as cytomegalovirus-associated.

The data were produced by immunoSEQ multiplex PCR, yet TCRdb's version contains in-frame clones alone and is incomplete. The sample has 90,000 to 150,000 clones, over 75% seen once. The length of the CDR3 is 15 residues. Trimming removed 6 bases from V and 5 bases from J, with 16 bases in between. Germline V gives CDR1 SNHLY, CDR2 FYNNEI. Regarding this clone: The antigen remains unidentified.

The chain links TRBV2 to TRBJ2-2, with D possibly TRBD1 on 5 matching bases. Sequencing used PBMCs. This TCR came from a woman under 40 in good health and CMV-seronegative. CDR3 region: CASRGVGRGTGELFF. The CDR3 DNA follows: TGTGCCAGCAGGGGCGTGGGGCGTGGGACCGGGGAGCTGTTTTTT.